These T cell receptor beta chains were read from a single sample in a study of T cells in Graves' hyperthyroidism and ophthalmopathy. TCRdb re-called the multiplex PCR reads with MiXCR, one entry per CDR3 protein. The sample includes hundreds of thousands of distinct CDR3 sequences, 13% to 15% of them seen just once. The sequenced sample consisted of blood. These receptor sequences come from a woman in her 50s with Graves' ophthalmopathy. Both conserved end residues are trimmed from each CDR3. Each record gives: J gene, V gene, CDR3 protein.

>TRBJ2-7|TRBV7-9
ASSLGRDGRTYEQY
>TRBJ1-2|TRBV5-6
ASSLSYDSNYGYT
>TRBJ1-5|TRBV7-3
ASSATGGTNQPQH
>TRBJ1-4|TRBV7-9
ASSLAEWQVNEKLF
>TRBJ2-3|TRBV18
ASSPTSGPTSGRDTQY
>TRBJ2-7|TRBV6-1
ASSDRASSYEQY
>TRBJ2-2|TRBV15
ATSKRELAGELF
>TRBJ1-1|TRBV2
ASSEWAENTEAF
>TRBJ1-4|TRBV6-7
ASSIQARGEKLF
>TRBJ1-3|TRBV7-2
ASSGRTGSGNTIY
>TRBJ2-3|TRBV11-1
ASSLRSLGTDTQY
>TRBJ1-5|TRBV6-1
ASSVTHPNQPQH
>TRBJ2-1|TRBV2
ASRYATIEQF
>TRBJ1-1|TRBV2
ASRGRGGDTEAF
>TRBJ2-7|TRBV5-1
ASRAGSSYEQY
>TRBJ2-7|TRBV4-3
ASSQGISGSSEQY
>TRBJ1-5|TRBV12-3/TRBV12-4
ASSLEGPGRNQPQH
>TRBJ2-7|TRBV6-1
ASSSEGRNEQY
>TRBJ2-1|TRBV10-3
AITRLAGGRNNEQF
>TRBJ1-1|TRBV20-1
SARDPREGSLEAF
>TRBJ1-4|TRBV12-3/TRBV12-4
ASSLWDRVFPSREKLF
>TRBJ1-5|TRBV19
ASREDRGSQPQH
>TRBJ2-5|TRBV6-2/TRBV6-3
ASRDSGGGN
>TRBJ1-1|TRBV12-3/TRBV12-4
ASSARDRGPEAF
>TRBJ1-4|TRBV3-1
ASSQVSLSEGLF
>TRBJ1-2|TRBV28
ASSRQYGYT
>TRBJ2-7|TRBV7-2
ASSPMSGRAGEQY
>TRBJ1-5|TRBV10-3
AISSTGNQPQH
>TRBJ2-7|TRBV5-1
ASSLGGTFSYEQY
>TRBJ2-3|TRBV20-1
SARTYPDTQY
>TRBJ2-5|TRBV2
ASSDQGTSGRASQETQY
>TRBJ2-3|TRBV13
ASNSGTQDTQY
>TRBJ1-4|TRBV6-2/TRBV6-3
ASSYYDEKLF
>TRBJ2-7|TRBV3-1
ASSPHPLDEQY
>TRBJ1-5|TRBV6-5
ASSYSLAGPSNQPQH
>TRBJ2-1|TRBV9
ASSVSGSTNEQF
>TRBJ2-3|TRBV5-6
ASSLETGATQY
>TRBJ2-7|TRBV20-1
SALSGTGSYEQY
>TRBJ1-3|TRBV11-3
ASSLIGGTGNNIY
>TRBJ1-4|TRBV12-3/TRBV12-4
ASSSWDRGEKLF
>TRBJ2-3|TRBV6-2/TRBV6-3
ASALSGGFVSDTQY
>TRBJ2-2|TRBV27
ASSVLTGGAGYTGELF
>TRBJ1-1|TRBV2
ASRGADLNTEAF
>TRBJ2-3|TRBV28
ASTGGPLSQY
>TRBJ2-1|TRBV24-1
ATSDSSGGSYNEQF
>TRBJ2-1|TRBV9
ASSVGEGLLYNEQF
>TRBJ2-3|TRBV3-1
ASSRRLAGGSDTQY
>TRBJ2-1|TRBV28
ASSLNDRNEQF
>TRBJ2-7|TRBV28
ASSLEGQGRYEQY
>TRBJ1-3|TRBV9
ASGQGNNGNTIY
>TRBJ1-5|TRBV6-6
ASSYSGQSSNQPQH
>TRBJ2-1|TRBV12-3/TRBV12-4
ASSFYRGPLDEQF
>TRBJ2-3|TRBV7-3
ASSPGLAGGTDTQY